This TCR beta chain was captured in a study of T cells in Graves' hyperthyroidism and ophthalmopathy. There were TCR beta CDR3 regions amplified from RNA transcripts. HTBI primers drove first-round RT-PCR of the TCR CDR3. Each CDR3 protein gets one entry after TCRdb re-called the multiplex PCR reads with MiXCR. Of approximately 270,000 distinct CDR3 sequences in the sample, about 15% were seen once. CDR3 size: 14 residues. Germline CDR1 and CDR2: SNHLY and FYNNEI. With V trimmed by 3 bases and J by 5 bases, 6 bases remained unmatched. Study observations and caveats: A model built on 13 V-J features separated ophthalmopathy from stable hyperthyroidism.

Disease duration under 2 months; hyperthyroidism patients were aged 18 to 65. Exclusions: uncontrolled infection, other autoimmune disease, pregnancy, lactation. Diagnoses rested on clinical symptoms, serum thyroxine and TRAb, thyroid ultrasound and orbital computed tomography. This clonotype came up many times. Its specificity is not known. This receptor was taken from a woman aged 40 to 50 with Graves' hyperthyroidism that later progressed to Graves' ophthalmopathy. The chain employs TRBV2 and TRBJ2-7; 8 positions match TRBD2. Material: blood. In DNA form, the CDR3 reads TGTGCCAGCAGTGACAGCGGGAGATTCGACGAGCAGTACTTC. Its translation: CASSDSGRFDEQYF. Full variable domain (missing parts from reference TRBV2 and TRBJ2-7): EPEVTQTPSHQVTQMGQEVILRCVPISNHLYFYWYRQILGQKVEFLVSFYNNEISEKSEIFDDQFSVERPDGSNFTLKIRSTKLEDSAMYFCASSDSGRFDEQYFGPGTRLTVT.